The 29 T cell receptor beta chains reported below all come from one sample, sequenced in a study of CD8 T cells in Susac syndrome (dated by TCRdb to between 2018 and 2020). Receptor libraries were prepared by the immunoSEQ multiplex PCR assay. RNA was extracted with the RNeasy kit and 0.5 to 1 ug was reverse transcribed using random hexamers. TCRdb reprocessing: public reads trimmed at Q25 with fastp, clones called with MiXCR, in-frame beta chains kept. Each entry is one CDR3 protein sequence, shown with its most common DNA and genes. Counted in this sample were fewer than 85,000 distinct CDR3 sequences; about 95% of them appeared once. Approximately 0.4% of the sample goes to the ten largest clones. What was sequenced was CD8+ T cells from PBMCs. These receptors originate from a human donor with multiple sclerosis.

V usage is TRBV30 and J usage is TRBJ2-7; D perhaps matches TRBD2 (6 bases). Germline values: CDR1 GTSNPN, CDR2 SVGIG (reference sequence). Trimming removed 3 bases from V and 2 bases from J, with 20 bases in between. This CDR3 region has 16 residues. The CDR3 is CAWSPPPGTLPYEQYF. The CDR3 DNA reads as TGTGCCTGGAGCCCTCCGCCCGGGACTCTTCCCTACGAGCAGTACTTC.

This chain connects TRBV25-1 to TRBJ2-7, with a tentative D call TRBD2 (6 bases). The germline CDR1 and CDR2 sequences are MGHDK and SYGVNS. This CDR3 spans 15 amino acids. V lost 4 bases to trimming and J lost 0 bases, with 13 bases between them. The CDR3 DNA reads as TGTGCCAGCAGTGTCGGGAGCGGGTTCTCCTACGAGCAGTACTTC. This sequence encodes CASSVGSGFSYEQYF.

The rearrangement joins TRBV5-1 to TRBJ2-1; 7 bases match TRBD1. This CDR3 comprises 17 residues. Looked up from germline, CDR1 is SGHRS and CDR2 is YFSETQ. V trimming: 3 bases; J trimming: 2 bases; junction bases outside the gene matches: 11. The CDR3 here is CASSSVFRDSTYNEQFF. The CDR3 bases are TGCGCCAGCAGCTCAGTATTCCGGGACAGTACCTACAATGAGCAGTTCTTC.

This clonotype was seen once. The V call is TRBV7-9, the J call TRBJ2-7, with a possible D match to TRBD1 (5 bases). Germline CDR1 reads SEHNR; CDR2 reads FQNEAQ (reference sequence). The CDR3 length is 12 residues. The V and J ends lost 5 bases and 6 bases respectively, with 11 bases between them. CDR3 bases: TGTGCCAGCAGCAGGACAATCTTCGAGCAGTACTTC. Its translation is CASSRTIFEQYF.

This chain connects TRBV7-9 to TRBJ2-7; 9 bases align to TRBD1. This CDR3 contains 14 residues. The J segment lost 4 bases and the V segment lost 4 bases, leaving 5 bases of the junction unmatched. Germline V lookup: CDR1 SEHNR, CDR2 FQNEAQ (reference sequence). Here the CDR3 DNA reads TGTGCCAGCAGCTGGGGACAGGGTTTGTACGAGCAGTACTTC. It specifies CASSWGQGLYEQYF.

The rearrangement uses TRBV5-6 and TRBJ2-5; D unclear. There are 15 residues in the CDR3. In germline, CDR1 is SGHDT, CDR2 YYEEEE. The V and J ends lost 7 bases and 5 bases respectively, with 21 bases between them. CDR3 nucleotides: TGTGCCAGCCTAGACGTCCGGTCGGCCTGGGAGACCCAGTACTTC. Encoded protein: CASLDVRSAWETQYF.

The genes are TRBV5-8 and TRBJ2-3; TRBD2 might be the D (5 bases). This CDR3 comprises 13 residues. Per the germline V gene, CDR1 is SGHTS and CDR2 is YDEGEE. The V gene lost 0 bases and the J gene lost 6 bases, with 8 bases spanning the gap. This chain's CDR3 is CASSLVGGDTQYF. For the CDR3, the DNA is TGTGCCAGCAGCTTGGTAGGCGGGGATACGCAGTATTTT.

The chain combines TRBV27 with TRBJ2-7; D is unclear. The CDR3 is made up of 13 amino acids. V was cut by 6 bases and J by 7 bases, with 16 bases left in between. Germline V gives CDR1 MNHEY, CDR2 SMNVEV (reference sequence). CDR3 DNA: TGTGCCAGCAGCATCTTAGGGAACGGGGAGCAGTACTTC. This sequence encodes CASSILGNGEQYF.

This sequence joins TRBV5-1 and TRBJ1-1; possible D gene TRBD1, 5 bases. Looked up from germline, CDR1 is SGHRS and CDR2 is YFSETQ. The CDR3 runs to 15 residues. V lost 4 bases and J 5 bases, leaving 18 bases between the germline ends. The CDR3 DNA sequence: TGCGCCAGCAGCCCCCGGGACCAACGGGTAACTGAAGCTTTCTTT. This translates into CASSPRDQRVTEAFF.

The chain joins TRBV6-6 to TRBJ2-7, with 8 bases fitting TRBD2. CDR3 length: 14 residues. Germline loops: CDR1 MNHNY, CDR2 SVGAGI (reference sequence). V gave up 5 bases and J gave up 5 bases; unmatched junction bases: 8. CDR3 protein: CASSEFRGGNEQYF. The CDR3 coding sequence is TGTGCCAGCAGTGAGTTCCGGGGGGGAAACGAGCAGTACTTC.

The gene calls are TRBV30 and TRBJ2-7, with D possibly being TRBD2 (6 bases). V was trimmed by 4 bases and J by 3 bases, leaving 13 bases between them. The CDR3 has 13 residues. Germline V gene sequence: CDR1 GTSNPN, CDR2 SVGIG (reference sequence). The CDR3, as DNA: TGTGCCTGGACCGGGACGGGAGACTACGAGCAGTACTTC. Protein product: CAWTGTGDYEQYF.

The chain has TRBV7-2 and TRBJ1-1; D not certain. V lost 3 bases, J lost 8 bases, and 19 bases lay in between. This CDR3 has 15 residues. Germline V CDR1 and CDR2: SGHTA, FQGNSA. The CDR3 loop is CASSFLAIFSLEAFF. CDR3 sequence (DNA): TGTGCCAGCAGCTTTCTCGCGATCTTCTCTCTCGAAGCTTTCTTT. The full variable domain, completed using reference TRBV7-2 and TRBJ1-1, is GAGVSQSPSNKVTEKGKDVELRCDPISGHTALYWYRQSLGQGLEFLIYFQGNSAPDKSGLPSDRFSAERTGGSVSTLTIQRTQQEDSAVYLCASSFLAIFSLEAFFGQGTRLTVV.

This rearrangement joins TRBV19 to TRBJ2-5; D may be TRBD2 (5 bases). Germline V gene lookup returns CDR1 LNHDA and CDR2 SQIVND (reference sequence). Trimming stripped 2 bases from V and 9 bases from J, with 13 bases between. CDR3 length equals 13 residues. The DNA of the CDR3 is TGTGCCAGTAGTATAAACCGACCCGGGGCCCAGTACTTC. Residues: CASSINRPGAQYF.

DNA of the CDR3: TGTGCCAGCAGCTTGACGGAAGAAGCTTTCTTT. As protein: CASSLTEEAFF. The chain combines TRBV7-9 with TRBJ1-1; unclear D gene. Trimming took 3 bases from V and 8 from J, leaving 7 bases between them. The germline V gene has CDR1 SEHNR and CDR2 FQNEAQ (reference sequence). The CDR3 totals 11 residues.

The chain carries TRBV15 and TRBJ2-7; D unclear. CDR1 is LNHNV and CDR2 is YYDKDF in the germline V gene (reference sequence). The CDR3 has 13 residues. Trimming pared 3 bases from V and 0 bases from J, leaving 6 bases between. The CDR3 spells CATSSSPSYEQYF. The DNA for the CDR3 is TGTGCCACCAGCAGTAGCCCCTCCTACGAGCAGTACTTC.

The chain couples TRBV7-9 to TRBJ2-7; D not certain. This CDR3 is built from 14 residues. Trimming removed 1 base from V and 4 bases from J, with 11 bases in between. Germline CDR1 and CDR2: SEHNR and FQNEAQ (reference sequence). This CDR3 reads CASSLEDQRYEQYF. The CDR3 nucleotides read TGTGCCAGCAGCTTAGAGGACCAGCGATACGAGCAGTACTTC.

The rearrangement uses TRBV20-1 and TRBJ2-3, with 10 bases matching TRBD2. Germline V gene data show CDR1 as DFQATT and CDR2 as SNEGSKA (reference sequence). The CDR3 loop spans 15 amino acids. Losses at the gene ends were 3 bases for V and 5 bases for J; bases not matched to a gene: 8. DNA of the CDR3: TGCAGTGCTAGCGGAGCGGGGGGGGAGGGAGATACGCAGTATTTT. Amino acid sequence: CSASGAGGEGDTQYF.

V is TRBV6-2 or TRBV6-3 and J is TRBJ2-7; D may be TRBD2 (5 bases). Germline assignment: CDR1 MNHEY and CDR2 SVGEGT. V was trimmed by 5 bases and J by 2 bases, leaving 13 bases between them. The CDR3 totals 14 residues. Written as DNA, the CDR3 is TGTGCCAGCAGTCCACGCTTCGGGACCTACGAGCAGTACTTC. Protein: CASSPRFGTYEQYF.

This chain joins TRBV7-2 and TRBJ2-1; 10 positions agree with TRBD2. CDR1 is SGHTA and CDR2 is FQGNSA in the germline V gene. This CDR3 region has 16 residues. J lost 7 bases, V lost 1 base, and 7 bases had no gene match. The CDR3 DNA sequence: TGTGCCAGCAGCTTAGGCCCTAGCGGGAGTTATAATGAGCAGTTCTTC. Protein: CASSLGPSGSYNEQFF.

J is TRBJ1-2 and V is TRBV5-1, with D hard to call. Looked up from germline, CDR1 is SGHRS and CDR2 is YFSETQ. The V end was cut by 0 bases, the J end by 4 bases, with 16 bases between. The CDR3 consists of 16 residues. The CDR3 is CASSLEPRNPLYGYTF. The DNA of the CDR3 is TGCGCCAGCAGCTTGGAACCCAGGAACCCCCTCTATGGCTACACCTTC.

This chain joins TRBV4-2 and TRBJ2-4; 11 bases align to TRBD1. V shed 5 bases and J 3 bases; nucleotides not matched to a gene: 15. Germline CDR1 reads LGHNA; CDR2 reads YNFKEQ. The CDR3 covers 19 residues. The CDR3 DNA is TGTGCCAGCAGCGTCCGGGACAGGGGGTCGTCGTCCTTCAAAAACATTCAGTACTTC. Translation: CASSVRDRGSSSFKNIQYF.

In DNA, the CDR3 is TGTGCCAGCAGGAACGCAGAGACCCAGTACTTC. Amino acids: CASRNAETQYF. The chain is built from TRBV6-4 and TRBJ2-5; D is unclear. CDR1 is MRHNA, CDR2 SNTAGT, per germline. This CDR3 is built from 11 residues. V was shortened by 6 bases and J by 4 bases, with 6 bases between the two germline ends.

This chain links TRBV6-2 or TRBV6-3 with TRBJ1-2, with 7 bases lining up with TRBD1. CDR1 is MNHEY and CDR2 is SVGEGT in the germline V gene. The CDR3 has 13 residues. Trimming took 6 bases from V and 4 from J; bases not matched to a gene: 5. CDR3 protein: CASSQGGSYGYTF. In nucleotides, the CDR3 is TGTGCCAGCAGCCAGGGGGGGAGCTATGGCTACACCTTC.

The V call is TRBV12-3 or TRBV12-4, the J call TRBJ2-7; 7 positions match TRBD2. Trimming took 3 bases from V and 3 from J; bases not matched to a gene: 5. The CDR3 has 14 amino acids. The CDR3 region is CASSFDQRDYEQYF. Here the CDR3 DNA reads TGTGCCAGCAGTTTCGACCAGCGGGACTACGAGCAGTACTTC.

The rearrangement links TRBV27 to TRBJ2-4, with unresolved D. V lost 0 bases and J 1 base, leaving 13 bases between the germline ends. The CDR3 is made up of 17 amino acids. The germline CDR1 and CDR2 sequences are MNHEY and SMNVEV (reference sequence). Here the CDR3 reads CASSLSGSLEAKNIQYF. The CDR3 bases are TGTGCCAGCAGTTTATCGGGCAGCCTGGAGGCCAAAAACATTCAGTACTTC.

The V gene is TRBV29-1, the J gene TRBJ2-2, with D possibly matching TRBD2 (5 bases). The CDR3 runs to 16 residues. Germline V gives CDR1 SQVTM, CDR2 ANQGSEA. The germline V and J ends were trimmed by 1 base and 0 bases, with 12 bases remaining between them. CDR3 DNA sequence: TGCAGCGTTGAAGGCGGGTCGTTCGCGAACACCGGGGAGCTGTTTTTT. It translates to CSVEGGSFANTGELFF.

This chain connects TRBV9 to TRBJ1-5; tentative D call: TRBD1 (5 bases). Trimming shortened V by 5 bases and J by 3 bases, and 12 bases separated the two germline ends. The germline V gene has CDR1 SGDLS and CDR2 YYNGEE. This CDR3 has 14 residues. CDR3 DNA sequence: TGTGCCAGCAGTGCTGGAGGGGACAATCAGCCCCAGCATTTT. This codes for CASSAGGDNQPQHF. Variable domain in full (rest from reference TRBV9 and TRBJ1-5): DSGVTQTPKHLITATGQRVTLRCSPRSGDLSVYWYQQSLDQGLQFLIQYYNGEERAKGNILERFSAQQFPDLHSELNLSSLELGDSALYFCASSAGGDNQPQHFGDGTRLSIL.

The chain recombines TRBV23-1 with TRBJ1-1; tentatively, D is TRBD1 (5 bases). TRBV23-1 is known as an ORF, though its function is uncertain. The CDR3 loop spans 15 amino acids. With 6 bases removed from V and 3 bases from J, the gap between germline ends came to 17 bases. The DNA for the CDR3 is TGCGCCAGCAGACGGTCAGGGAGTTGTCACACTGAAGCTTTCTTT. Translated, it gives CASRRSGSCHTEAFF.

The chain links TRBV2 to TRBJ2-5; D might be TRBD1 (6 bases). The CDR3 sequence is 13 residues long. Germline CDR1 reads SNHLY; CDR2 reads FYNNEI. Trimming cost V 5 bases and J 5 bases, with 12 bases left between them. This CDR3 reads CASSQGPRETQYF. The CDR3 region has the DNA TGTGCCAGCAGTCAGGGGCCTCGGGAGACCCAGTACTTC.